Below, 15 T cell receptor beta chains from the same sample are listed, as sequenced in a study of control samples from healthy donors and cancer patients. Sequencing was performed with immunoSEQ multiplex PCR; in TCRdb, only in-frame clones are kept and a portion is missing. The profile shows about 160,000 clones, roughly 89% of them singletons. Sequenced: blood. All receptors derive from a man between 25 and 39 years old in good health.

CDR3: CASSWVTTGTGASGANEKLFF. In nucleotides, the CDR3 is TGCGCCAGCAGCTGGGTGACTACCGGGACAGGGGCCTCGGGGGCTAATGAAAAACTGTTTTTT. The V call is TRBV5-1, the J call TRBJ1-4; TRBD1 agrees at 10 bases. The CDR3 has 21 amino acids. V gave up 3 bases and J gave up 3 bases; unmatched junction bases: 20. The V gene's germline CDR1 is SGHRS and CDR2 YFSETQ.

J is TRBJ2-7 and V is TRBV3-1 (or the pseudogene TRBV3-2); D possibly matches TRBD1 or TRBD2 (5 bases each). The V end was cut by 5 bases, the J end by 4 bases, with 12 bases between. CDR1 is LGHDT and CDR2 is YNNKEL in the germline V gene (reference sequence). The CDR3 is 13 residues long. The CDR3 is CASSTGPGYEQYF. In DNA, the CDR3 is TGTGCCAGCAGCACAGGACCGGGGTACGAGCAGTACTTC.

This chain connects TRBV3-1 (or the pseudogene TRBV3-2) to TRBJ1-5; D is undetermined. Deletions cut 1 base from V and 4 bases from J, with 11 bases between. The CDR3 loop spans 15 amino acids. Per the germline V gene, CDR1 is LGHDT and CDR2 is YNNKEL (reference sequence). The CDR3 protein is CASSQGQVVNQPQHF. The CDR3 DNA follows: TGTGCCAGCAGCCAAGGGCAGGTAGTGAATCAGCCCCAGCATTTT.

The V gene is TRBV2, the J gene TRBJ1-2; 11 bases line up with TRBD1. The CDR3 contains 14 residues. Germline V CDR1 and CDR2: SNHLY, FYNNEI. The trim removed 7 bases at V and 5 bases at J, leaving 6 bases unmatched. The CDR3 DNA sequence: TGTGCCAGCACCAGCGGACAGGGGGCATATGGCTACACCTTC. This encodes CASTSGQGAYGYTF.

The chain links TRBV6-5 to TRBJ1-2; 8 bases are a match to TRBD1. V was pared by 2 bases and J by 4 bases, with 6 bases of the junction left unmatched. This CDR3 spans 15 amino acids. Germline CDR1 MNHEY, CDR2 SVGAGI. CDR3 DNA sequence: TGTGCCAGCAGTTACCAGGGGGCGCGAGGCTATGGCTACACCTTC. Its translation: CASSYQGARGYGYTF.

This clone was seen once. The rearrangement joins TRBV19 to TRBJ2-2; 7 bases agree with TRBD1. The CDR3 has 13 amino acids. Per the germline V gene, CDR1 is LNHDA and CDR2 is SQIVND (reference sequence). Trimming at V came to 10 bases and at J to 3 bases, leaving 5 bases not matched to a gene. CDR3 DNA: TGTGCCACCATAGACAGGGACACCGGGGAGCTGTTTTTT. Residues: CATIDRDTGELFF.

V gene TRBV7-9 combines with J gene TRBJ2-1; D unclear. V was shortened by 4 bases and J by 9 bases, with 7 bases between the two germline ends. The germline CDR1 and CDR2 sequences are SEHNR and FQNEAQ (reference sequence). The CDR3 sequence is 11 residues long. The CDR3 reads CASSSWGEQFF. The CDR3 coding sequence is TGTGCCAGCAGCTCGTGGGGTGAGCAGTTCTTC.

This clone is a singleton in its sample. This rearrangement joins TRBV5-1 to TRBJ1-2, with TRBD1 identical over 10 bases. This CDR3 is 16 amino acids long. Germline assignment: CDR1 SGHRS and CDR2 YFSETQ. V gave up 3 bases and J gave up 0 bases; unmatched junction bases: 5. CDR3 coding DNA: TGCGCCAGCAGCTCCGGACAGGGGGATACTAACTATGGCTACACCTTC. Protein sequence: CASSSGQGDTNYGYTF.

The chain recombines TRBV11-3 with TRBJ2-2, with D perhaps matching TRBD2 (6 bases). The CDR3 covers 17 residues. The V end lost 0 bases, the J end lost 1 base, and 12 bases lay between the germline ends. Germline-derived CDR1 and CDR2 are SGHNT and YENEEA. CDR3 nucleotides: TGTGCCAGCAGCTTAGAAAGGGCTAGCGTGAACACCGGGGAGCTGTTTTTT. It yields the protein CASSLERASVNTGELFF.

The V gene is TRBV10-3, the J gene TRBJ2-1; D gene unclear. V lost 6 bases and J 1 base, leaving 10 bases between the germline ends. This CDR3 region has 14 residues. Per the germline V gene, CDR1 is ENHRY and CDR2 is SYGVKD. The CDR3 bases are TGTGCCATCAGCCCTCTAGTATCCTACAATGAGCAGTTCTTC. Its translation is CAISPLVSYNEQFF.

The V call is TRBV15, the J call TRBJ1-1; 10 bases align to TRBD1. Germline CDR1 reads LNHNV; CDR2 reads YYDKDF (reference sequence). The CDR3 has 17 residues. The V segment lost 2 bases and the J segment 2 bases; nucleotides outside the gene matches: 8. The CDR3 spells CATSRPLGTGDNTEAFF. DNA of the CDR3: TGTGCCACCAGCAGACCCCTCGGGACAGGGGACAACACTGAAGCTTTCTTT.

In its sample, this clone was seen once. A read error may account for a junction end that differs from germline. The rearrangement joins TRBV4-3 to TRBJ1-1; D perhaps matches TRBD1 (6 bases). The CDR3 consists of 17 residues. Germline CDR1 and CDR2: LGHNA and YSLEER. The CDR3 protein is CAGSQAWGREANTEAFF. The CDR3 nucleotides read TGCGCCGGCAGCCAAGCTTGGGGGCGGGAGGCTAACACTGAAGCTTTCTTT.

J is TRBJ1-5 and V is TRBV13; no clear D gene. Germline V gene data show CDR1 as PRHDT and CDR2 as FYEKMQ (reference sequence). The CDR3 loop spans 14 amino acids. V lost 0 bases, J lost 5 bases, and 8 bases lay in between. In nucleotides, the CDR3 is TGTGCCAGCAGCTTAGGGGGGAGGTATCAGCCCCAGCATTTT. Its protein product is CASSLGGRYQPQHF.

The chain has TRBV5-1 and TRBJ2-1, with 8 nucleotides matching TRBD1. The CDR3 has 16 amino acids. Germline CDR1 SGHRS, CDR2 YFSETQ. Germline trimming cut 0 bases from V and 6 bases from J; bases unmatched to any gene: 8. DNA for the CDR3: TGCGCCAGCAGCTTGGCTCCCCCGGGACAGGTCAATGAGCAGTTCTTC. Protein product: CASSLAPPGQVNEQFF.

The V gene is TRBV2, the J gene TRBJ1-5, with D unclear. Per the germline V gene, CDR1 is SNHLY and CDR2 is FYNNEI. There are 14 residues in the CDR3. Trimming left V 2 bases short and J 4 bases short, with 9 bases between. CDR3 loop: CASSETPPNQPQHF. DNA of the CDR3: TGTGCCAGCAGTGAAACCCCCCCTAATCAGCCCCAGCATTTT.